This record covers a single TCR beta chain. Sequencing was performed with immunoSEQ multiplex PCR; in TCRdb, only in-frame clones are kept and a portion is missing. There are tens of thousands of clones in the sample; 80% to 90% occur only once, and more than 3.5% lies in the top ten. This record belongs to a study of OX40 agonist ivuxolimab in advanced cancers. Germline CDR1 is MNHEY and CDR2 is SMNVEV (reference sequence). J was trimmed by 5 bases and V by 4 bases; bases with no gene match: 6. The length of the CDR3 is 14 residues. The chain carries TRBV27 and TRBJ1-2; 8 bases agree with TRBD1. This sample comprised CD4+ or CD8+ T cells sorted from blood, obtained in a trial of the OX40 agonist ivuxolimab. This sequence originates from an adult with an advanced solid tumor such as melanoma, head and neck, liver or kidney cancer. CDR3 in DNA: TGTGCCAGCAGTTCCCAGACAGGGGCGTATGGCTACACCTTC. Protein product: CASSSQTGAYGYTF.